The 30 T cell receptor beta chains below were found in one sample sequenced in a study of T-cell reconstitution after alpha-beta-depleted transplantation in children. The TCRbeta library was prepared with unique molecular identifiers. TCRdb used MiXCR to reprocess the PCR reads, holding one entry per CDR3 protein. Seen here are 400,000 to 500,000 distinct CDR3 sequences, approximately 10% observed once, and the top ten hold 4.5% to 7%. Sequenced here: PBMCs from the stem cell graft donor, sampled from the stem cell graft. All receptors derive from a human donor who donated a stem cell graft to a child with acute myeloid leukemia.

This clonotype was seen repeatedly, ten times or more. The chain recombines TRBV5-4 with TRBJ2-5; 9 nucleotides match TRBD1. There are 14 residues in the CDR3. Germline V gives CDR1 SGHNT, CDR2 YYREEE (reference sequence). After removal of 3 bases from V and 4 bases from J, the junction contained 4 bases not matched to a gene. The CDR3 region has the DNA TGTGCCAGCAGCTCACAGGGGGCTCTAGAGACCCAGTACTTC. Amino acid sequence: CASSSQGALETQYF.

This chain uses TRBV7-2 with TRBJ2-2, with D unclear. CDR1 and CDR2 (germline): SGHTA, FQGNSA. Between the trimmed V and J ends, which lost 1 base and 8 bases, there was a span of 11 bases. The CDR3 has 14 amino acids. The CDR3 DNA reads as TGTGCCAGCAGCTTAGTCGGGCTCAGGGGGGAGCTGTTTTTT. This sequence encodes CASSLVGLRGELFF.

A few counts support this clonotype. The J gene is TRBJ2-1, the V gene TRBV20-1, with 10 nucleotides matching TRBD1. The germline gives CDR1 DFQATT, CDR2 SNEGSKA (reference sequence). This CDR3 has 15 amino acids. Trimming at V came to 1 base and at J to 6 bases, leaving 6 bases not matched to a gene. CDR3 in amino acids: CSARADRGLGNEQFF. The CDR3 region has the DNA TGCAGTGCTAGAGCAGACAGGGGGCTTGGCAATGAGCAGTTCTTC.

This clonotype was detected ten times or more. The gene calls are TRBV29-1 and TRBJ1-2, with a possible D match to TRBD1 (5 bases). Germline-derived CDR1 and CDR2 are SQVTM and ANQGSEA. This CDR3 has 13 residues. V lost 0 bases and J 5 bases, leaving 10 bases between the germline ends. CDR3 in amino acids: CSVEETPGYGYTF. CDR3 nucleotide sequence: TGCAGCGTTGAAGAGACCCCAGGGTATGGCTACACCTTC.

This clonotype was counted only a few times. The J gene is TRBJ1-3, the V gene TRBV6-1; D possibly corresponds to TRBD1 (6 bases). CDR3 length: 14 residues. V was shortened by 7 bases and J by 4 bases, with 14 bases between the two germline ends. Germline assignment: CDR1 MNHNS and CDR2 SASEGT. The CDR3: CASNGGGIGNTIYF. The CDR3 coding sequence is TGTGCCAGCAACGGAGGGGGTATCGGAAACACCATATATTTT.

The chain uses TRBV9 and TRBJ2-1; 10 nucleotides agree with TRBD1. Germline V gene sequence: CDR1 SGDLS, CDR2 YYNGEE. This CDR3 spans 16 amino acids. The junction had 5 bases not matched to a gene; V was cut back by 3 bases and J by 2 bases. As DNA, the CDR3 is TGTGCCAGCAGCGCCCCCGGGACAGGGGCCTACAATGAGCAGTTCTTC. Its protein is CASSAPGTGAYNEQFF.

This rearrangement joins TRBV20-1 to TRBJ2-2; TRBD2 might be the D (6 bases). Deletions cut 5 bases from V and 4 bases from J, with 11 bases between. Germline V CDR1 and CDR2: DFQATT, SNEGSKA (reference sequence). There are 13 residues in the CDR3. In nucleotides, the CDR3 is TGCAGTGCTCCGGGACTCCTCACCGGGGAGCTGTTTTTT. Amino acids: CSAPGLLTGELFF.

This clonotype was recorded many times. This rearrangement joins TRBV20-1 to TRBJ2-5; weak D call: TRBD2 (6 bases). Trimming stripped 6 bases from V and 6 bases from J, with 17 bases between. Germline values: CDR1 DFQATT, CDR2 SNEGSKA (reference sequence). CDR3 length equals 13 residues. The CDR3 sequence: CSASWRGYKTQYF. CDR3 nucleotides: TGCAGTGCGAGCTGGAGGGGCTATAAGACCCAGTACTTC.

The gene calls are TRBV12-3 or TRBV12-4 and TRBJ1-1; D unclear. V shed 6 bases and J shed 1 base, with 9 bases lying between them. CDR3 length: 13 residues. The CDR3 DNA follows: TGTGCCAGCAGCCGAAAACGGAACACTGAAGCTTTCTTT. It translates to CASSRKRNTEAFF.

In the case of this clonotype: A read error is possible here, since a much larger clone lies one base away. V usage is TRBV4-3 and J usage is TRBJ2-4, with TRBD1 matching over 8 bases. This CDR3 region has 17 residues. Germline V gene data show CDR1 as LGHNA and CDR2 as YSLEER. V trimming: 2 bases; J trimming: 1 base; junction bases outside the gene matches: 7. The CDR3 is CASSQPQGAKAKNIQYF. CDR3 nucleotide sequence: TGCGCCAGCAGCCAACCTCAGGGGGCGAAGGCCAAAAACATTCAGTACTTC.

This clonotype was picked up a small number of times. V is TRBV7-9 and J is TRBJ2-5, with D possibly being TRBD1 or TRBD2 (7 bases each). The germline V gene encodes CDR1 SEHNR and CDR2 FQNEAQ (reference sequence). The CDR3 is 16 amino acids. Trimming took 5 bases from V and 3 from J, leaving 19 bases between them. The chain's CDR3 is CASSQDGRTGEETQYF. In DNA form, the CDR3 reads TGTGCCAGCAGCCAAGACGGGAGGACAGGAGAAGAGACCCAGTACTTC.

The J gene is TRBJ2-1, the V gene TRBV27, with 9 bases that match TRBD1. Germline-derived CDR1 and CDR2 are MNHEY and SMNVEV (reference sequence). The CDR3 runs 15 residues. With V trimmed by 5 bases and J by 6 bases, 8 bases remained unmatched. CDR3 DNA sequence: TGTGCCAGCAGTCCTGAGGGACAGGGACTCAATGAGCAGTTCTTC. Its translation is CASSPEGQGLNEQFF.

This clonotype was counted ten times or more. The V call is TRBV20-1, the J call TRBJ2-7; 11 nucleotides align to TRBD2. The germline CDR1 and CDR2 sequences are DFQATT and SNEGSKA (reference sequence). The junction had 9 bases not matched to a gene; V was cut back by 4 bases and J by 4 bases. This CDR3 region has 15 residues. CDR3 bases: TGCAGTGCTATCCCCGGGGCTAGCGGGAGGTACGAGCAGTACTTC. Protein product: CSAIPGASGRYEQYF.

This clonotype has ten or more counts. The CDR3 here is CSAEAYNEQFF. The DNA for the CDR3 is TGCAGTGCAGAGGCTTACAATGAGCAGTTCTTC. This chain uses TRBV20-1 with TRBJ2-1; D gene ambiguous. From germline, CDR1 is DFQATT and CDR2 SNEGSKA (reference sequence). V lost 6 bases to trimming and J lost 4 bases, with 7 bases between them. The CDR3 extends over 11 amino acids.

This clonotype has a handful of counts. The genes are TRBV5-1 and TRBJ1-2; TRBD1 might be the D (5 bases). CDR1 is SGHRS and CDR2 is YFSETQ in the germline V gene. The V end lost 4 bases, the J end lost 2 bases, and 15 bases lay between the germline ends. CDR3 length equals 15 residues. The CDR3 coding sequence is TGCGCCAGCAGCATTTCAGGGACTGCCAACTATGGCTACACCTTC. The encoded protein is CASSISGTANYGYTF.

The sample holds many counts of this clonotype. The rearrangement uses TRBV27 and TRBJ1-2; 7 positions match TRBD1. The CDR3 covers 14 residues. Germline CDR1 MNHEY, CDR2 SMNVEV (reference sequence). The J segment lost 3 bases and the V segment lost 2 bases, leaving 3 bases of the junction unmatched. DNA for the CDR3: TGTGCCAGCAGTTTAACAGGGGCTGACTATGGCTACACCTTC. Its translation is CASSLTGADYGYTF.

This clonotype was seen many times. V is TRBV12-3 or TRBV12-4 and J is TRBJ2-7, with 7 bases identical to TRBD1. The junction had 5 bases not matched to a gene; V was cut back by 5 bases and J by 1 base. The CDR3 totals 14 residues. The CDR3 loop reads CASSLDRVSYEQYF. The CDR3 DNA sequence: TGTGCCAGCAGTCTTGACAGGGTGTCCTACGAGCAGTACTTC.

This clonotype was observed a handful of times. The chain links TRBV21-1 to TRBJ1-1; the table names TRBD1, a call not compared with the DNA. TRBV21-1 is a pseudogene. CDR3 length equals 15 residues. The CDR3 is CASSRTPRVNTEAFF. The CDR3 nucleotides read TGTGCCAGCAGCAGGACCCCCAGGGTGAACACTGAAGCTTTCTTT.

Comments on this clonotype: The junction differs from germline at one of its ends, possibly a read error. This chain links TRBV20-1 with TRBJ1-5, with 8 bases lining up with TRBD1. From germline, CDR1 is DFQATT and CDR2 SNEGSKA (reference sequence). CDR3 size: 16 residues. The CDR3 region is CTARDPQGAANQPQHF. The CDR3 DNA reads TGCACTGCTAGAGATCCCCAGGGGGCGGCTAATCAGCCCCAGCATTTT.

This clonotype turned up a few times. The genes are TRBV15 and TRBJ1-1, with no clear D. This CDR3 contains 15 residues. Trimming took 0 bases from V and 1 from J, leaving 9 bases between them. CDR1 is LNHNV and CDR2 is YYDKDF in the germline V gene (reference sequence). The CDR3 loop reads CATSRDLLRNTEAFF. CDR3 nucleotide sequence: TGTGCCACCAGCAGAGACCTCCTTAGGAACACTGAAGCTTTCTTT.

This clonotype has only a few counts. The chain joins TRBV27 to TRBJ1-2; TRBD1 matches at 9 bases. The germline gives CDR1 MNHEY, CDR2 SMNVEV (reference sequence). The CDR3 is 13 residues long. With V trimmed by 7 bases and J by 5 bases, 5 bases remained unmatched. CDR3 region: CASTTGQGYGYTF. CDR3 coding DNA: TGTGCCAGCACTACGGGACAGGGTTATGGCTACACCTTC.

There are many counts of this clonotype. The CDR3, as DNA: TGTGCCAGCAGCTTAGCCCTCCAAGAGACCCAGTACTTC. Translation gives CASSLALQETQYF. The chain uses TRBV7-2 and TRBJ2-5, with unresolved D. The V gene's germline CDR1 is SGHTA and CDR2 FQGNSA. Trimming shortened V by 0 bases and J by 1 base, and 3 bases separated the two germline ends. The CDR3 is 13 residues long.

This clonotype was seen only a few times. The CDR3 bases are TGCGCCAGCAGGGTCGGGACTAGCGGGACTAAAGAGACCCAGTACTTC. Amino acids: CASRVGTSGTKETQYF. The chain combines TRBV5-1 with TRBJ2-5, with 13 bases aligning to TRBD2. This CDR3 comprises 16 residues. Germline trimming cut 5 bases from V and 3 bases from J; bases unmatched to any gene: 7. Germline CDR1 reads SGHRS; CDR2 reads YFSETQ.

The chain couples TRBV20-1 to TRBJ2-5, with 9 bases that match TRBD1. The V gene's germline CDR1 is DFQATT and CDR2 SNEGSKA (reference sequence). This CDR3 region has 15 residues. The trim removed 8 bases at V and 6 bases at J, leaving 16 bases unmatched. CDR3 sequence (DNA): TGCAGTCCCTCCCTCCTCTCGGGACAGGGACAGACCCAGTACTTC. It is translated as CSPSLLSGQGQTQYF.

The chain employs TRBV4-1 and TRBJ2-7; 8 bases map to TRBD2. With V trimmed by 5 bases and J by 3 bases, 6 bases remained unmatched. Germline loops: CDR1 MGHRA, CDR2 YSYEKL. The CDR3 contains 14 residues. CDR3 amino acids: CASSDGRANYEQYF. As DNA, the CDR3 is TGCGCCAGCAGCGACGGGAGGGCCAACTACGAGCAGTACTTC.

This clonotype was counted only a few times. The chain employs TRBV20-1 and TRBJ1-1, with D unclear. Germline V lookup: CDR1 DFQATT, CDR2 SNEGSKA (reference sequence). This CDR3 comprises 13 residues. V was shortened by 6 bases and J by 1 base, with 12 bases between the two germline ends. In DNA, the CDR3 is TGCAGTGCGAGCGATGTTTCGAACACTGAAGCTTTCTTT. Protein sequence: CSASDVSNTEAFF.

The CDR3 sequence is CASSLGTSRSTDTQYF. Written as DNA, the CDR3 is TGCGCCAGCAGCTTGGGGACTAGCCGATCCACAGATACGCAGTATTTT. V gene TRBV5-1 combines with J gene TRBJ2-3; 8 bases line up with TRBD2. With V trimmed by 0 bases and J by 2 bases, 5 bases remained unmatched. The CDR3 has 16 amino acids. Germline CDR1 reads SGHRS; CDR2 reads YFSETQ.

The chain joins TRBV5-1 to TRBJ2-6; unclear D gene. Germline V lookup: CDR1 SGHRS, CDR2 YFSETQ. V lost 3 bases, J lost 13 bases, and 14 bases lay in between. The CDR3 sequence is 13 residues long. CDR3 amino acids: CASSSSGPPVLTF. CDR3 sequence (DNA): TGCGCCAGCAGCTCTTCCGGTCCCCCGGTCCTGACTTTC.

This clonotype was counted a few times. The chain couples TRBV20-1 to TRBJ2-2; maybe TRBD1 (6 bases). CDR3 length equals 13 residues. With 5 bases removed from V and 6 bases from J, the gap between germline ends came to 13 bases. CDR1 and CDR2 from the germline V gene are DFQATT and SNEGSKA (reference sequence). CDR3 DNA sequence: TGCAGTGCTGGTTCAGGGGTGGCCGGGGAGCTGTTTTTT. Translation: CSAGSGVAGELFF.

The V gene is TRBV20-1, the J gene TRBJ1-2; D call uncertain. The CDR3 runs to 12 residues. Germline values: CDR1 DFQATT, CDR2 SNEGSKA (reference sequence). Trimming removed 1 base at V and 5 bases at J, with 8 bases between. The CDR3 loop is CSARAVSYGYTF. CDR3 coding DNA: TGCAGTGCTAGAGCCGTCTCATATGGCTACACCTTC.